This T cell receptor beta chain was identified during a study of control samples from healthy donors and cancer patients. Germline trimming cut 5 bases from V and 2 bases from J; bases unmatched to any gene: 11. This CDR3 region has 18 residues. Germline V gene lookup returns CDR1 KGHSH and CDR2 LQKENI. The repertoire was sequenced with immunoSEQ multiplex PCR; TCRdb's copy has only in-frame clones and lacks some. The table lists some 80,000 clones, roughly 86% of them singletons. The origin of this receptor is a man aged 50-59 years in good health. Material: blood. V gene TRBV18 combines with J gene TRBJ2-6, with 8 bases matching TRBD1. The CDR3 reads CASSELQGDLPGANVLTF. The DNA of the CDR3 is TGTGCCAGCTCAGAACTACAGGGGGACCTACCTGGGGCCAACGTCCTGACTTTC.